This TCR beta chain was observed in a study of blood T cell repertoires in COVID-19. Per the authors' pipeline: For nucleated cells, counts were estimated from reference gene primer amplification. Repertoires were generated with immunoSEQ multiplex PCR, while TCRdb's copy carries only in-frame clones and drops some. V, J and clone size are those of that table, while D and trimming were read from the DNA. The sample has hundreds of thousands of clones, 85% to 90% seen once; the top ten hold 11%. Per germline, CDR1 LNHDA and CDR2 SQIVND (reference sequence). The CDR3 has 15 amino acids. The V gene end was trimmed by 5 bases and the J gene end by 9 bases; junction bases not matched to a gene: 11. Patients in Seattle were enrolled during active infection, then followed longitudinally.

This receptor was obtained from a man over 45 with COVID-19, enrolled during active disease. Specimen: peripheral blood. The chain joins TRBV19 to TRBJ2-1; 9 bases map to TRBD1. In nucleotides, the CDR3 is TGTGCCAGTAGTGCCGGGACAGGGTCTCACAGTGAGCAGTTCTTC. Translation: CASSAGTGSHSEQFF.